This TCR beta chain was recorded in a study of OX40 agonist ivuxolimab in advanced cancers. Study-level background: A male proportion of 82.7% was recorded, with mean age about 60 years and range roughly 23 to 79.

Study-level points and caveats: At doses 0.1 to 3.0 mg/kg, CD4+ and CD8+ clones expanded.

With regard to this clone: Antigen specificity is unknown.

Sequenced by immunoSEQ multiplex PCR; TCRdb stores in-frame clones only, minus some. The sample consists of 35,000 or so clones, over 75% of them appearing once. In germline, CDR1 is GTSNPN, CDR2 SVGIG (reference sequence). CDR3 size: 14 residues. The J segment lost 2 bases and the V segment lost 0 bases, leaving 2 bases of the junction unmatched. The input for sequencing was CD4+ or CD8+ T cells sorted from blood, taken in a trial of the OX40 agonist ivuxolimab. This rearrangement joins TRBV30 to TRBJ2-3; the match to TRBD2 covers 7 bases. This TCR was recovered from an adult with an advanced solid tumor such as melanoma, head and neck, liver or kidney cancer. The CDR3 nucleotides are TGTGCCTGGAGTGTTGGGGGGGTCACAGATACGCAGTATTTT. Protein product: CAWSVGGVTDTQYF.